This is a list of T cell receptor beta chains from one sample in a study of blood T cell repertoires in COVID-19. The data were produced by immunoSEQ multiplex PCR, yet TCRdb's version contains in-frame clones alone and is incomplete. The repertoire holds more than 200,000 clones, 80% to 90% seen once, with approximately 7.3% in the top ten. The sample comprised PBMCs or T cells enriched from blood (not recorded which). These receptors were obtained from a man aged 25 to 40 in a cohort exposed to, infected with or recovered from COVID-19 (not recorded which). Each CDR3 is given with its conserved first and last residue. D genes are given only for firm matches. Size is stated for part of the rows, as once, few or many counts, or as a class when the clone is expanded.

v_gene: TRBV28
d_gene: NA
j_gene: TRBJ2-3
abundance: few
CDR3aa: CASSFYAWRESDTQYF
CDR3nt: TGTGCCAGCAGTTTCTATGCGTGGAGAGAATCAGATACGCAGTATTTT

v_gene: TRBV28
d_gene: NA
j_gene: TRBJ2-1
abundance: NA
CDR3aa: CASSGIKAGNYNEQFF
CDR3nt: TGTGCCAGCAGTGGGATTAAAGCGGGTAACTACAATGAGCAGTTCTTC

v_gene: TRBV12-3/TRBV12-4
d_gene: NA
j_gene: TRBJ2-7
abundance: NA
CDR3aa: CASSSTAAYEQYF
CDR3nt: TGTGCCAGCAGTTCAACCGCGGCCTACGAGCAGTACTTC

v_gene: TRBV5-6
d_gene: TRBD1
j_gene: TRBJ1-5
abundance: NA
CDR3aa: CASSFRDRDQPQHF
CDR3nt: TGTGCCAGCAGCTTCCGGGACAGGGACCAGCCCCAGCATTTT

v_gene: TRBV9
d_gene: NA
j_gene: TRBJ2-1
abundance: NA
CDR3aa: CASSVFGSNEQFF
CDR3nt: TGTGCCAGCAGCGTATTCGGGTCCAATGAGCAGTTCTTC

v_gene: TRBV28
d_gene: NA
j_gene: TRBJ2-7
abundance: NA
CDR3aa: CASSPIRGKSSYEQYF
CDR3nt: TGTGCCAGCAGTCCTATCAGAGGAAAAAGCTCCTACGAGCAGTACTTC

v_gene: TRBV3-1/TRBV3-2
d_gene: TRBD2
j_gene: TRBJ2-7
abundance: NA
CDR3aa: CASSQLASGRYEQYF
CDR3nt: TGTGCCAGCAGCCAATTGGCTAGCGGGAGATACGAGCAGTACTTC

v_gene: TRBV19
d_gene: NA
j_gene: TRBJ1-5
abundance: NA
CDR3aa: CASSQGSGQPQHF
CDR3nt: TGTGCCAGTAGCCAGGGGAGCGGTCAGCCCCAGCATTTT

v_gene: TRBV7-9
d_gene: TRBD2
j_gene: TRBJ2-5
abundance: NA
CDR3aa: CASSFATGGRETQYF
CDR3nt: TGTGCCAGCAGCTTTGCAACGGGAGGGAGGGAGACCCAGTACTTC

v_gene: TRBV27
d_gene: NA
j_gene: TRBJ2-7
abundance: NA
CDR3aa: CASRLGLTSYEQYF
CDR3nt: TGTGCCAGCAGACTAGGGCTTACCTCCTACGAGCAGTACTTC

v_gene: TRBV7-6
d_gene: NA
j_gene: TRBJ1-1
abundance: NA
CDR3aa: CASSLYPIRQANTEAFF
CDR3nt: TGTGCCAGCAGCTTATACCCTATTCGCCAGGCGAACACTGAAGCTTTCTTT

v_gene: TRBV14
d_gene: TRBD1
j_gene: TRBJ2-1
abundance: few
CDR3aa: CASSQRQGALDEQFF
CDR3nt: TGTGCCAGCAGCCAGCGACAGGGCGCCTTGGATGAGCAGTTCTTC

v_gene: TRBV27
d_gene: TRBD1
j_gene: TRBJ2-7
abundance: NA
CDR3aa: CASSFSTGYEQYF
CDR3nt: TGTGCCAGCAGTTTCTCGACAGGGTACGAGCAGTACTTC

v_gene: TRBV18
d_gene: NA
j_gene: TRBJ1-5
abundance: once
CDR3aa: CASSPWNRNQPQHF
CDR3nt: TGTGCCAGCTCACCATGGAACAGAAATCAGCCCCAGCATTTT

v_gene: TRBV3-1/TRBV3-2
d_gene: NA
j_gene: TRBJ2-6
abundance: many
CDR3aa: CASSSSGSGANVLTF
CDR3nt: TGTGCCAGCAGCTCAAGCGGGTCTGGGGCCAACGTCCTGACTTTC

v_gene: TRBV7-2
d_gene: TRBD2
j_gene: TRBJ2-7
abundance: NA
CDR3aa: CASTLQREVSSYEQYF
CDR3nt: TGTGCCAGCACCTTACAGCGGGAGGTGAGCTCCTACGAGCAGTACTTC

v_gene: TRBV7-8
d_gene: TRBD1
j_gene: TRBJ1-1
abundance: NA
CDR3aa: CASSLVSRGAFF
CDR3nt: TGTGCCAGCAGCTTAGTCTCCAGGGGGGCTTTCTTT

v_gene: TRBV28
d_gene: TRBD1
j_gene: TRBJ1-1
abundance: NA
CDR3aa: CASSPIYRDRMNTEAFF
CDR3nt: TGTGCCAGCAGTCCCATTTATCGGGACAGGATGAACACTGAAGCTTTCTTT

v_gene: TRBV7-6
d_gene: NA
j_gene: TRBJ2-1
abundance: NA
CDR3aa: CASSLGLIRAESSWWNEQFF
CDR3nt: TGTGCCAGCAGCTTAGGCCTAATTCGAGCGGAAAGCTCCTGGTGGAATGAGCAGTTCTTC

v_gene: TRBV14
d_gene: NA
j_gene: TRBJ1-2
abundance: once
CDR3aa: CASSQDARGYTF
CDR3nt: TGTGCCAGCAGCCAAGATGCGAGGGGCTACACCTTC

v_gene: TRBV19
d_gene: TRBD2
j_gene: TRBJ2-1
abundance: NA
CDR3aa: CASSMSGLADNEQFF
CDR3nt: TGTGCCAGTAGTATGTCGGGACTAGCGGACAATGAGCAGTTCTTC

v_gene: TRBV24-1
d_gene: TRBD2
j_gene: TRBJ2-1
abundance: once
CDR3aa: CATSGIAGAYNEQFF
CDR3nt: TGTGCCACCAGTGGAATAGCGGGGGCCTACAATGAGCAGTTCTTC

v_gene: TRBV24-1
d_gene: TRBD1
j_gene: TRBJ1-5
abundance: NA
CDR3aa: CATSEAGGTQPQHF
CDR3nt: TGTGCCACCAGTGAAGCAGGGGGCACTCAGCCCCAGCATTTT

v_gene: TRBV5-5
d_gene: TRBD1
j_gene: TRBJ2-1
abundance: NA
CDR3aa: CASSSLWTGDNEQFF
CDR3nt: TGTGCCAGCAGCTCACTATGGACAGGTGACAATGAGCAGTTCTTC

v_gene: TRBV15
d_gene: TRBD1
j_gene: TRBJ1-1
abundance: once
CDR3aa: CATSRDSIWGTGPNTEAFF
CDR3nt: TGTGCCACCAGCAGAGATTCGATCTGGGGGACAGGGCCGAACACTGAAGCTTTCTTT

v_gene: TRBV20-1
d_gene: NA
j_gene: TRBJ1-1
abundance: once
CDR3aa: CTLRGNTEAFF
CDR3nt: TGCACCCTGCGGGGGAACACTGAAGCTTTCTTT

v_gene: TRBV9
d_gene: NA
j_gene: TRBJ2-5
abundance: NA
CDR3aa: CASSVEGLVGETQYF
CDR3nt: TGTGCCAGCAGCGTAGAAGGTCTAGTAGGCGAGACCCAGTACTTC

v_gene: TRBV19
d_gene: TRBD1
j_gene: TRBJ1-2
abundance: NA
CDR3aa: CASKGQGFYGYTF
CDR3nt: TGTGCCAGTAAGGGACAGGGCTTCTATGGCTACACCTTC

v_gene: TRBV5-5
d_gene: NA
j_gene: TRBJ1-1
abundance: NA
CDR3aa: CASNKQGRDTEAFF
CDR3nt: TGTGCCAGCAACAAACAGGGAAGAGACACTGAAGCTTTCTTT

v_gene: TRBV9
d_gene: NA
j_gene: TRBJ1-1
abundance: few
CDR3aa: CASSVQDTEAFF
CDR3nt: TGTGCCAGCAGCGTACAGGACACTGAAGCTTTCTTT

v_gene: TRBV27
d_gene: TRBD2
j_gene: TRBJ2-7
abundance: NA
CDR3aa: CASRSAGGRAYEQYF
CDR3nt: TGTGCCAGCAGATCTGCGGGCGGGAGGGCCTACGAGCAGTACTTC

v_gene: TRBV24-1
d_gene: NA
j_gene: TRBJ1-2
abundance: NA
CDR3aa: CATSDSARGGYTF
CDR3nt: TGTGCCACCAGTGATTCGGCCAGGGGAGGCTACACCTTC

v_gene: TRBV7-9
d_gene: NA
j_gene: TRBJ1-4
abundance: NA
CDR3aa: CASTSRSFPEGEKLFF
CDR3nt: TGTGCCAGCACCTCAAGGTCCTTCCCAGAGGGTGAAAAACTGTTTTTT

v_gene: TRBV19
d_gene: TRBD1
j_gene: TRBJ1-2
abundance: few
CDR3aa: CASSAGTGANYGYTF
CDR3nt: TGTGCCAGTAGTGCGGGGACAGGCGCTAACTATGGCTACACCTTC

v_gene: TRBV23-1
d_gene: TRBD1
j_gene: TRBJ2-4
abundance: NA
CDR3aa: CASSQGGQRDRGFLAKNIQYF
CDR3nt: TGCGCCAGCAGTCAAGGGGGGCAACGGGACAGGGGCTTTCTAGCCAAAAACATTCAGTACTTC

v_gene: TRBV28
d_gene: TRBD2
j_gene: TRBJ2-7
abundance: NA
CDR3aa: CASSLTGTTFYF
CDR3nt: TGTGCCAGCAGTCTGACCGGGACTACCTTTTACTTC

v_gene: TRBV3-1/TRBV3-2
d_gene: TRBD1
j_gene: TRBJ2-2
abundance: NA
CDR3aa: CASSRLQQGARGELFF
CDR3nt: TGTGCCAGCAGCCGTCTACAACAGGGGGCAAGGGGGGAGCTGTTTTTT